A selection of T cell receptor beta chains follows, all from one sample in a study of T cell clonotyping in hematopoietic cell transplantation. Sequencing was performed with immunoSEQ multiplex PCR; in TCRdb, only in-frame clones are kept and a portion is missing. The sample has under 30,000 clones; roughly 80% are singletons. The sample was peripheral blood mononuclear cells, taken before stem cell transplant. The receptors here all came from a woman aged 25-40 years with chronic myeloid leukemia. Some clones in this sample may be carry-over from other donors' samples. Each CDR3 is given with its conserved first and last residue. Each record gives: CDR3 protein, CDR3 DNA, clone size, V gene, J gene, D gene. A D gene is named only where the DNA matches it firmly. The size field is filled for only some rows; it gives once, few, many or a size class.

cdr3_aa: CASSLDHGGEQYF
cdr3_nt: TGTGCCAGCAGCTTAGACCATGGGGGCGAGCAGTACTTC
clone_size: .
v_call: TRBV7-2
j_call: TRBJ2-7
d_call: .

cdr3_aa: CASSGRRRWPNEKLFF
cdr3_nt: TGTGCCAGCAGTGGAAGGAGAAGGTGGCCGAATGAAAAACTGTTTTTT
clone_size: medium-sized
v_call: TRBV6-1
j_call: TRBJ1-4
d_call: .

cdr3_aa: CASTLGYQETQYF
cdr3_nt: TGTGCCAGCACCCTAGGATACCAAGAGACCCAGTACTTC
clone_size: .
v_call: TRBV6-1
j_call: TRBJ2-5
d_call: .

cdr3_aa: CASRRRNTEAFF
cdr3_nt: TGTGCCAGCAGACGAAGAAACACTGAAGCTTTCTTT
clone_size: .
v_call: TRBV6-5
j_call: TRBJ1-1
d_call: .

cdr3_aa: CASSISSSQQETQYF
cdr3_nt: TGTGCCAGTAGTATTTCCAGTTCCCAGCAAGAGACCCAGTACTTC
clone_size: .
v_call: TRBV19
j_call: TRBJ2-5
d_call: .

cdr3_aa: CASSMTGQGVKPQHF
cdr3_nt: TGTGCCAGTAGTATGACCGGCCAGGGAGTGAAGCCCCAGCATTTT
clone_size: few
v_call: TRBV19
j_call: TRBJ1-5
d_call: .

cdr3_aa: CSATWGAGNKLFF
cdr3_nt: TGCAGCGCTACCTGGGGGGCAGGGAATAAACTGTTTTTT
clone_size: .
v_call: TRBV29-1
j_call: TRBJ2-2
d_call: .

cdr3_aa: CASITSGKRDDTQYF
cdr3_nt: TGTGCCAGCATCACCTCCGGGAAAAGGGATGATACGCAGTATTTT
clone_size: .
v_call: TRBV5-6
j_call: TRBJ2-3
d_call: .

cdr3_aa: CASSPGLAGADTQYF
cdr3_nt: TGCGCCAGCAGCCCGGGACTAGCGGGGGCAGATACGCAGTATTTT
clone_size: .
v_call: TRBV5-1
j_call: TRBJ2-3
d_call: TRBD2

cdr3_aa: CAWTRGPGDTQYF
cdr3_nt: TGTGCCTGGACGCGGGGGCCGGGGGATACGCAGTATTTT
clone_size: once
v_call: TRBV30
j_call: TRBJ2-3
d_call: .

cdr3_aa: CAWSGGQARREPQHF
cdr3_nt: TGTGCCTGGAGTGGGGGACAGGCGAGGAGGGAGCCCCAGCATTTT
clone_size: .
v_call: TRBV30
j_call: TRBJ1-5
d_call: TRBD1

cdr3_aa: CASSLDGQGLTEAFF
cdr3_nt: TGTGCCAGCAGCCTGGATGGACAGGGGCTAACTGAAGCTTTCTTT
clone_size: few
v_call: TRBV21-1
j_call: TRBJ1-1
d_call: .

cdr3_aa: CASSLVGAQQETQYF
cdr3_nt: TGCGCCAGCAGCTTGGTCGGGGCACAGCAAGAGACCCAGTACTTC
clone_size: .
v_call: TRBV5-1
j_call: TRBJ2-5
d_call: .

cdr3_aa: CAWSVLSHEQFF
cdr3_nt: TGTGCCTGGAGTGTACTTTCCCATGAGCAGTTCTTC
clone_size: .
v_call: TRBV30
j_call: TRBJ2-1
d_call: .

cdr3_aa: CASSETTGIETQYF
cdr3_nt: TGTGCCAGCAGTGAGACCACAGGGATAGAGACCCAGTACTTC
clone_size: .
v_call: TRBV6-1
j_call: TRBJ2-5
d_call: .

cdr3_aa: CASSLEVNQPQHF
cdr3_nt: TGCGCCAGCAGCTTAGAAGTAAATCAGCCCCAGCATTTT
clone_size: .
v_call: TRBV4-1
j_call: TRBJ1-5
d_call: .

cdr3_aa: CASRSSASTDTQYF
cdr3_nt: TGCGCCAGCAGGTCGTCAGCTAGCACAGATACGCAGTATTTT
clone_size: .
v_call: TRBV4-1
j_call: TRBJ2-3
d_call: .

cdr3_aa: CASSLGQGLETQYF
cdr3_nt: TGTGCCAGCAGCTTGGGACAGGGGTTAGAGACCCAGTACTTC
clone_size: .
v_call: TRBV5-6
j_call: TRBJ2-5
d_call: TRBD1

cdr3_aa: CASSQAYSGTGETQYF
cdr3_nt: TGCGCCAGCAGCCAAGCATACAGCGGGACTGGGGAGACCCAGTACTTC
clone_size: .
v_call: TRBV4-1
j_call: TRBJ2-5
d_call: TRBD2

cdr3_aa: CASSQDLVQPQHF
cdr3_nt: TGTGCCAGCAGCCAAGATCTCGTCCAGCCCCAGCATTTT
clone_size: few
v_call: TRBV4-2
j_call: TRBJ1-5
d_call: .

cdr3_aa: CASSQEWGVEQYF
cdr3_nt: TGTGCCAGCAGCCAAGAATGGGGGGTGGAGCAGTACTTC
clone_size: .
v_call: TRBV4-2
j_call: TRBJ2-7
d_call: .

cdr3_aa: CASALGTGLDTQYF
cdr3_nt: TGTGCCAGCGCCTTGGGGACAGGGTTGGATACGCAGTATTTT
clone_size: .
v_call: TRBV25-1
j_call: TRBJ2-3
d_call: TRBD1

cdr3_aa: CASSLKGDNTEAFF
cdr3_nt: TGTGCCAGCAGCCTAAAAGGGGATAACACTGAAGCTTTCTTT
clone_size: few
v_call: TRBV7-2
j_call: TRBJ1-1
d_call: .

cdr3_aa: CASSMNGGTGDPGYTF
cdr3_nt: TGTGCCAGTAGTATGAACGGAGGGACAGGGGACCCTGGCTACACCTTC
clone_size: .
v_call: TRBV19
j_call: TRBJ1-2
d_call: TRBD1

cdr3_aa: CASSSPGTGDSPLHF
cdr3_nt: TGTGCCAGCAGTTCCCCCGGGACAGGGGATTCACCCCTCCACTTT
clone_size: .
v_call: TRBV28
j_call: TRBJ1-6
d_call: TRBD1

cdr3_aa: CASSFRSLASTDTQYF
cdr3_nt: TGTGCCAGCAGTTTTCGGTCCTTAGCCAGCACAGATACGCAGTATTTT
clone_size: .
v_call: TRBV27
j_call: TRBJ2-3
d_call: .

cdr3_aa: CASSVDGTGELFF
cdr3_nt: TGCGCCAGCAGTGTTGATGGAACCGGGGAGCTGTTTTTT
clone_size: .
v_call: TRBV10-1
j_call: TRBJ2-2
d_call: .

cdr3_aa: CASSIGEGGNTIYF
cdr3_nt: TGTGCCAGTAGTATTGGAGAGGGCGGAAACACCATATATTTT
clone_size: .
v_call: TRBV19
j_call: TRBJ1-3
d_call: .

cdr3_aa: CASSEGGRSNQPQHF
cdr3_nt: TGTGCCAGCAGCGAGGGTGGGAGATCTAATCAGCCCCAGCATTTT
clone_size: few
v_call: TRBV6-1
j_call: TRBJ1-5
d_call: .

cdr3_aa: CASTRDVGGYTF
cdr3_nt: TGTGCCAGCACCCGGGACGTTGGTGGCTACACCTTC
clone_size: once
v_call: TRBV11-1
j_call: TRBJ1-2
d_call: .

cdr3_aa: CASSRLRDEAFF
cdr3_nt: TGTGCCAGCAGTCGCCTCAGAGATGAAGCTTTCTTT
clone_size: .
v_call: TRBV6-5
j_call: TRBJ1-1
d_call: .

cdr3_aa: CASSPGTRETQYF
cdr3_nt: TGCGCCAGCAGCCCCGGGACAAGGGAGACCCAGTACTTC
clone_size: .
v_call: TRBV4-1
j_call: TRBJ2-5
d_call: .

cdr3_aa: CASSMQQGSEAFF
cdr3_nt: TGTGCCAGTAGTATGCAGCAGGGCAGTGAAGCTTTCTTT
clone_size: .
v_call: TRBV19
j_call: TRBJ1-1
d_call: .

cdr3_aa: CASSPRTESYGYTF
cdr3_nt: TGTGCCAGCTCACCCCGGACAGAAAGCTATGGCTACACCTTC
clone_size: few
v_call: TRBV18
j_call: TRBJ1-2
d_call: .

cdr3_aa: CASSQGWWVGELFF
cdr3_nt: TGCGCCAGCAGCCAAGGCTGGTGGGTAGGGGAGCTGTTTTTT
clone_size: .
v_call: TRBV4-3
j_call: TRBJ2-2
d_call: .

cdr3_aa: CASRQLAASGRSDTQYF
cdr3_nt: TGTGCCAGCAGACAACTCGCTGCCAGCGGGAGGTCGGATACGCAGTATTTT
clone_size: .
v_call: TRBV11-2
j_call: TRBJ2-3
d_call: TRBD2

cdr3_aa: CSVGLGVEAFF
cdr3_nt: TGCAGCGTGGGGCTGGGAGTAGAAGCTTTCTTT
clone_size: .
v_call: TRBV29-1
j_call: TRBJ1-1
d_call: .

cdr3_aa: CASSRGLNEKLFF
cdr3_nt: TGTGCCAGCAGCCGTGGGCTTAATGAAAAACTGTTTTTT
clone_size: .
v_call: TRBV7-2
j_call: TRBJ1-4
d_call: .

cdr3_aa: CASSLEEAIRMNTEAFF
cdr3_nt: TGTGCCAGCAGTTTAGAGGAGGCGATAAGAATGAACACTGAAGCTTTCTTT
clone_size: .
v_call: TRBV28
j_call: TRBJ1-1
d_call: .

cdr3_aa: CAWSAGETQYF
cdr3_nt: TGTGCCTGGAGCGCCGGGGAGACCCAGTACTTC
clone_size: .
v_call: TRBV30
j_call: TRBJ2-5
d_call: .

cdr3_aa: CASSTQGYSNQPQHF
cdr3_nt: TGTGCCAGTAGTACCCAGGGATATAGCAATCAGCCCCAGCATTTT
clone_size: .
v_call: TRBV19
j_call: TRBJ1-5
d_call: .

cdr3_aa: CASSLGQGDQPQHF
cdr3_nt: TGTGCCAGCAGCTTAGGACAGGGGGATCAGCCCCAGCATTTT
clone_size: .
v_call: TRBV7-2
j_call: TRBJ1-5
d_call: TRBD1